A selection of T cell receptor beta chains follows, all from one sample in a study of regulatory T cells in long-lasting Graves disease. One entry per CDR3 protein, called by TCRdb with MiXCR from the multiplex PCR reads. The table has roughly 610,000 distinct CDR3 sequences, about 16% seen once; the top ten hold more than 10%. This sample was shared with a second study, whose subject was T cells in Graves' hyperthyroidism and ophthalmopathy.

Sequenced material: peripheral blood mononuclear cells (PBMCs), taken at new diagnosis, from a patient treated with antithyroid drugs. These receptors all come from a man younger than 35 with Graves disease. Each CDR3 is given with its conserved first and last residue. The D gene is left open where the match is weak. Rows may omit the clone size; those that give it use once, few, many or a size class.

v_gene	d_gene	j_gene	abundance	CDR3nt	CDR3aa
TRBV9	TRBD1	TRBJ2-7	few	TGTGCCAGCAGCCCAGGGGGGACAGGGGGCTACGAGCAGTACTTC	CASSPGGTGGYEQYF
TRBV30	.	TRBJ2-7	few	TGTGCCTGGAGATTGGCCCAGGGGAAATACTACGAGCAGTACTTC	CAWRLAQGKYYEQYF
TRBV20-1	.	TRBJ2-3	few	TGCAGTGCCTACACAGATACGCAGTATTTT	CSAYTDTQYF
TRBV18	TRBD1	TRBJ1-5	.	TGTGCCAGCTCACCATTTCCACCCGGGACAGTTAATAGCAATCAGCCCCAGCATTTT	CASSPFPPGTVNSNQPQHF
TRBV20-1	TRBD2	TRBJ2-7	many	TGCAGTGCTAGGGGCCAGGTAAAGCGGGAGCGAGGCGAGCAGTACTTC	CSARGQVKRERGEQYF
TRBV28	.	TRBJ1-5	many	TGTGCCAGCAGTTCGGACAGCAATCAGCCCCAGCATTTT	CASSSDSNQPQHF
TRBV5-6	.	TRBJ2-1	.	TGTGCCAGCAGTCAAAGGGCGGGCGAGCAGTTCTTC	CASSQRAGEQFF
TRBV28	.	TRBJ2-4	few	TGTGCCAGCAGTCCGGGATCGGGCGGCAAAAACATTCAGTACTTC	CASSPGSGGKNIQYF
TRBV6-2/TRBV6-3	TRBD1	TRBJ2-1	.	TGTGCCAGCAGTCCTTGGACAGGAAGCCTGGTCAATGAGCAGTTCTTC	CASSPWTGSLVNEQFF
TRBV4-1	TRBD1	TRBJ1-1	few	TGCGCCAGCAGCTCACGGACAGGGAGGACTGAAGCTTTCTTT	CASSSRTGRTEAFF
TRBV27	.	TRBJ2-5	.	TGTGCCAGCAGTTTAGTCGGCGTGGGGTCAACGGAGACCCAGTACTTC	CASSLVGVGSTETQYF
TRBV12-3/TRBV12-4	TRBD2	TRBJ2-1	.	TGTGCCAGCAGTCGCCGACTAGCGGGGAGCTCCTGGGAGCAGTTCTTC	CASSRRLAGSSWEQFF
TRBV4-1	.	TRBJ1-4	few	TGCGCCAGCAGCCGGTTCGGGGAGGAAGAAAAACTGTTTTTT	CASSRFGEEEKLFF
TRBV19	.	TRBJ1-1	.	TGTGCCAGTAGTATAGATACTATGGCGGAGAACACTGAAGCTTTCTTT	CASSIDTMAENTEAFF
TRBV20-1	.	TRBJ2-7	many	TGCAGTGCTAGCTTTACCGCCCGGTTCCACGAGCAGTACTTC	CSASFTARFHEQYF
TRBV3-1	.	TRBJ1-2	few	TGTGCCAGCAGCCAAGAGTACGACAGCGCAAATCTCTATGGCTACACCTTC	CASSQEYDSANLYGYTF
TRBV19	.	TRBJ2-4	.	TGTGCCAGTAGTAGTACTACAGTGACAGCCAAAAACATTCAGTACTTC	CASSSTTVTAKNIQYF
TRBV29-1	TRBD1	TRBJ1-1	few	TGCAGCACCGGGACAGGGGACGTGAACACTGAAGCTTTCTTT	CSTGTGDVNTEAFF
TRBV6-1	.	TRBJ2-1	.	TGTGCCAGCACCAGAGGGGGTAATGAGCAGTTCTTC	CASTRGGNEQFF
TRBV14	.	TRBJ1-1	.	TGTGCCAGCAGCCAAGTTACAGGGTGGGACACTGAAGCTTTCTTT	CASSQVTGWDTEAFF
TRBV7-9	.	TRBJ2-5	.	TGTGCCAGCAGCCAATCTTTGGGACTCGAAACGGAGACCCAGTACTTC	CASSQSLGLETETQYF
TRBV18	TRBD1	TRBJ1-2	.	TGTGCCAGCTCACCACCGTCAGGGGGAAGAGATGGCTACACCTTC	CASSPPSGGRDGYTF
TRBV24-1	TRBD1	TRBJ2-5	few	TGTGCCACCAGTGATTTGCCCGGGACAGGGGGAGAGACCCAGTACTTC	CATSDLPGTGGETQYF
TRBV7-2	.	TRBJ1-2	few	TGTGCCAGCAGCTTAGATATCCAGGCGTTCTATGGCTACACCTTC	CASSLDIQAFYGYTF
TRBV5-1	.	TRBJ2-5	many	TGCGCCAGCAGCCGATCTCAAAACCAAGAGACCCAGTACTTC	CASSRSQNQETQYF
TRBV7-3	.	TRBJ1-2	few	TGTGCCAGCAGCTTAATGCCTGACAGTCTCTATGGCTACACCTTC	CASSLMPDSLYGYTF
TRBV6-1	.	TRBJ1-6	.	TGTGCCAGCAGAAGCAGGGTCTTCGCCTATAATTCACCCCTCCACTTT	CASRSRVFAYNSPLHF
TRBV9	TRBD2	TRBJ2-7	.	TGTGCCAGCAGCGACGGGGGGGGAGCCTACAGCGAGCAGTACTTC	CASSDGGGAYSEQYF
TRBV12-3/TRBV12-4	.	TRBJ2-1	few	TGTGCCAGCAGTTTTAGGTGGGAGCAGTTCTTC	CASSFRWEQFF
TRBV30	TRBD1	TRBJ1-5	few	TGTGCCTGGAGTACCGGACAGGGTATGGGGCCCCAGCATTTT	CAWSTGQGMGPQHF
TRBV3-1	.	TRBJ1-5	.	TGTGCCAGCAGCCAAGATCTCTTTAACGGGATAGGGCCCCAGCATTTT	CASSQDLFNGIGPQHF
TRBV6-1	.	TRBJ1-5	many	TGTGCCAGCACCTGGCAGGGCGATCAGCCCCAGCATTTT	CASTWQGDQPQHF
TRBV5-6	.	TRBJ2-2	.	TGTGCCAGCAGCTTTCTGCGCCGGGGGACGTACGCGAACACCGGGGAGCTGTTTTTT	CASSFLRRGTYANTGELFF
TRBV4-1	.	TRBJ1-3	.	TGCGCCAGCAGCCAAGGGTTCTCTGGAAACACCATATATTTT	CASSQGFSGNTIYF
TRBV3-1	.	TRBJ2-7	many	TGTGCCAGCAGCCACGACTATTCCTACGAGCAGTACTTC	CASSHDYSYEQYF